This T cell receptor (beta chain) stems from a study of T cell responses to AZD1222 COVID-19 vaccine. Study-wide context: Whether given at about 4 or about 12 weeks, second doses were pooled. Study outcomes and limitations: Nearly half of spike-specific TCRs reportedly target unmutated variant regions.

This CDR3 region has 13 residues. V lost 2 bases and J lost 9, with 11 bases in between. CDR1 and CDR2 from the germline V gene are ENHRY and SYGVKD. Some clones are missing from TCRdb's copy, which holds only in-frame ones; the method was immunoSEQ multiplex PCR. The sample includes about 120,000 clones, around 92% of them seen just once. Comments on this clone: Its antigen is unknown.

This specimen consisted of peripheral blood, obtained on day 0 of AZD1222 vaccination. The V gene is TRBV10-3, the J gene TRBJ2-1; D is possibly TRBD2 (5 bases). This TCR came from an adult in good health. The CDR3 DNA follows: TGTGCCATCAGTGAGGGACTGTTCGCTGAGCAGTTCTTC. Protein: CAISEGLFAEQFF.